The sequence of this TCR beta chain was determined in a study of cytomegalovirus exposure and HLA in healthy donors. Regarding the study as a whole: In a later analysis, the majority of CMV-associated beta chains seemingly showed HLA restriction.

The PCR employed 60 Vbeta primers together with 13 Jbeta primers. Profiling relied on immunoSEQ multiplex PCR, and the TCRdb table lists in-frame clones only, not all of them. The sample shows around 120,000 clones, around four fifths of them seen only once. Notes on this clone: The antigen is not known.

The V end lost 1 base, the J end lost 3 bases, and 12 bases lay between the germline ends. From germline, CDR1 is LGHNT and CDR2 FRNRAP. CDR3 length equals 15 residues. The sequence was collected from a woman aged 35 to 49 in good health and CMV-seronegative. What was sequenced was PBMCs. The V call is TRBV12-5, the J call TRBJ1-2, with unresolved D. This chain's CDR3 is CASGLGSAADYGYTF. The CDR3 DNA is TGTGCTAGTGGTTTGGGGTCGGCTGCGGACTATGGCTACACCTTC.